What follows are 23 T cell receptor beta chains derived from one specimen sequenced in a study of Ad26.COV2.S vaccination and SARS-CoV-2 variants. Clones were sequenced by immunoSEQ multiplex PCR, and TCRdb holds only the in-frame ones, with some missing. The data contain 300,000 to 500,000 clones, more than 85% of them singletons. The treatment: 15 to 20 received Ad26.COV2.S at low or high dose, single or two shots; a few received placebo; per-sample allocation not given. Following the first vaccine or placebo injection, samples were taken on day 63. Sequencing used peripheral blood, obtained in a trial of Ad26.COV2.S vaccine versus placebo. Source of these receptors: a person between 18 and 59 years old who received the Ad26.COV2.S COVID-19 vaccine or a placebo.

The chain couples TRBV6-2 or TRBV6-3 to TRBJ1-3; perhaps TRBD1 as D (6 bases). CDR1 is MNHEY and CDR2 is SVGEGT in the germline V gene. Trimming removed 6 bases at V and 0 bases at J, with 12 bases between. The CDR3 is made up of 15 amino acids. The CDR3: CASSPGTLSGNTIYF. The CDR3 DNA follows: TGTGCCAGCAGCCCCGGGACACTCTCTGGAAACACCATATATTTT.

V gene TRBV9 combines with J gene TRBJ2-5; 8 bases line up with TRBD1. The CDR3 runs to 14 residues. The germline gives CDR1 SGDLS, CDR2 YYNGEE. J gave up 5 bases and V 2 bases, and 5 bases lay outside the gene matches. CDR3: CASSVQDREETQYF. The CDR3 nucleotides read TGTGCCAGCAGCGTTCAGGACAGGGAGGAGACCCAGTACTTC. The complete variable domain, with remaining parts taken from reference TRBV9 and TRBJ2-5, reads DSGVTQTPKHLITATGQRVTLRCSPRSGDLSVYWYQQSLDQGLQFLIQYYNGEERAKGNILERFSAQQFPDLHSELNLSSLELGDSALYFCASSVQDREETQYFGPGTRLLVL.

V gene TRBV2 combines with J gene TRBJ2-5; D remains unclear. The V end lost 4 bases, the J end lost 5 bases, and 8 bases lay between the germline ends. Per germline, CDR1 SNHLY and CDR2 FYNNEI. This CDR3 has 12 residues. CDR3 sequence: CASSVGRETQYF. The CDR3 DNA follows: TGTGCCAGCAGTGTAGGACGCGAGACCCAGTACTTC.

The chain is built from TRBV29-1 and TRBJ2-1; perhaps TRBD2 as D (6 bases). The V gene lost 7 bases and the J gene lost 6 bases, with 13 bases spanning the gap. The length of the CDR3 is 12 residues. In germline, CDR1 is SQVTM, CDR2 ANQGSEA. The CDR3 DNA sequence: TGCAGCGGCGGGGAGAGGGTCAATGAGCAGTTCTTC. Translating it yields CSGGERVNEQFF.

The chain links TRBV18 to TRBJ2-7; D possibly corresponds to TRBD1 (6 bases). Germline V gene sequence: CDR1 KGHSH, CDR2 LQKENI. Trimming stripped 6 bases from V and 9 bases from J, with 24 bases between. CDR3 length: 15 amino acids. CDR3 amino acids: CASSTEQGIHSVQYF. The CDR3 DNA follows: TGTGCCAGCTCTACCGAACAGGGAATTCATTCGGTGCAGTACTTC.

The chain carries TRBV19 and TRBJ1-2, with D unclear. V lost 6 bases and J 4 bases, leaving 12 bases between the germline ends. The CDR3 consists of 13 residues. Germline lookup yields CDR1 LNHDA and CDR2 SQIVND (reference sequence). As DNA, the CDR3 is TGTGCCAGTAGGTCACAGATCTCCTATGGCTACACCTTC. Its protein product is CASRSQISYGYTF.

The rearrangement joins TRBV3-1 (or the pseudogene TRBV3-2) to TRBJ1-4; tentative D call: TRBD1 (5 bases). V was pared by 4 bases and J by 0 bases, with 21 bases between. The CDR3 extends over 19 amino acids. CDR1 is LGHDT, CDR2 YNNKEL, per germline (reference sequence). The CDR3 region has the DNA TGTGCCAGCAGCCCCGGGGGTGAGAGGGAACTTGCAACTAATGAAAAACTGTTTTTT. Protein: CASSPGGERELATNEKLFF.

CDR3: CASSLVGGAEAFF. The CDR3 DNA is TGTGCCAGCAGCTTGGTTGGAGGGGCTGAAGCTTTCTTT. V usage is TRBV5-5 and J usage is TRBJ1-1; tentatively, D is TRBD1 (5 bases). The CDR3 is 13 residues long. V was shortened by 0 bases and J by 6 bases, with 9 bases between the two germline ends. Germline V gene data show CDR1 as SGHKS and CDR2 as YYEKEE (reference sequence).

The chain links TRBV10-1 to TRBJ2-6; D call uncertain. The germline gives CDR1 WNHNN, CDR2 SYGVQD (reference sequence). Trimming pared 3 bases from V and 2 bases from J, leaving 11 bases between. The CDR3 has 16 residues. CDR3 region: CASSEPHGTGANVLTF. The DNA of the CDR3 is TGCGCCAGCAGTGAACCTCACGGTACTGGGGCCAACGTCCTGACTTTC.

The rearrangement joins TRBV5-3 to TRBJ2-4; D is ambiguous. TRBV5-3 is annotated as an ORF whose role is uncertain. This CDR3 has 14 amino acids. Deletions cut 4 bases from V and 13 bases from J, with 21 bases between. CDR3 protein: CARSRRPHGNGQYF. The CDR3 DNA reads as TGTGCCAGAAGCCGCCGCCCCCATGGAAATGGCCAGTACTTC.

V usage is TRBV5-1 and J usage is TRBJ2-2, with unresolved D. V shed 5 bases and J shed 2 bases, with 10 bases lying between them. The CDR3 extends over 14 amino acids. Germline values: CDR1 SGHRS, CDR2 YFSETQ. The CDR3 sequence: CASRSQTNTGELFF. The CDR3 bases are TGCGCCAGCAGGTCGCAGACAAACACCGGGGAGCTGTTTTTT.

J is TRBJ1-1 and V is TRBV6-5, with D hard to call. The germline V gene encodes CDR1 MNHEY and CDR2 SVGAGI. The V end was cut by 6 bases, the J end by 1 base, with 9 bases between. CDR3 size: 13 residues. The CDR3 DNA follows: TGTGCCAGCAGAAAGTCCTGGAACACTGAAGCTTTCTTT. This encodes CASRKSWNTEAFF.

The chain joins TRBV20-1 to TRBJ2-1; unclear D gene. The CDR3 consists of 15 residues. The V and J ends lost 3 bases and 4 bases respectively, with 16 bases between them. Germline V gene sequence: CDR1 DFQATT, CDR2 SNEGSKA (reference sequence). In nucleotides, the CDR3 is TGCAGTGCTAGTTTGGTGCAGGACCCGTACAATGAGCAGTTCTTC. Translation gives CSASLVQDPYNEQFF.

This sequence joins TRBV7-9 and TRBJ2-5; D uncertain. The CDR3 is made up of 16 amino acids. With 5 bases removed from V and 1 base from J, the gap between germline ends came to 17 bases. Germline values: CDR1 SEHNR, CDR2 FQNEAQ (reference sequence). The CDR3 here is CASSKRTPWGQETQYF. For the CDR3, the DNA is TGTGCCAGCAGCAAACGGACGCCTTGGGGCCAAGAGACCCAGTACTTC.

The genes are TRBV6-5 and TRBJ1-2; maybe TRBD1 (6 bases). The germline CDR1 and CDR2 sequences are MNHEY and SVGAGI. This CDR3 region has 16 residues. With 0 bases removed from V and 8 bases from J, the gap between germline ends came to 19 bases. CDR3 DNA sequence: TGTGCCAGCAGTTACTCGAATCTGGGGGGCAGGGAGGGCTACACCTTC. Protein sequence: CASSYSNLGGREGYTF.

This chain connects TRBV11-2 to TRBJ2-5; 9 bases agree with TRBD1. After removal of 5 bases from V and 5 bases from J, the junction contained 12 bases not matched to a gene. The CDR3 runs to 16 residues. Germline CDR1 is SGHAT and CDR2 is FQNNGV. CDR3 sequence reads: CASSRPPEGQGETQYF. The CDR3 coding sequence is TGTGCCAGCAGCCGCCCCCCAGAGGGACAGGGTGAGACCCAGTACTTC.

Of note for this clone: One end of the junction is discordant with germline, which a read error may explain. V gene TRBV3-1 (or the pseudogene TRBV3-2) combines with J gene TRBJ2-7; possible D gene TRBD2, 5 bases. Germline CDR1 is LGHDT and CDR2 is YNNKEL (reference sequence). This CDR3 region has 15 residues. The CDR3 DNA sequence: TGTGCCAGCAGCCAAGAGATTAGCGACGATTACGAGCAGTGCTTC. Translation gives CASSQEISDDYEQCF.

This chain connects TRBV7-8 to TRBJ2-3; D ambiguous. Germline CDR1 and CDR2: SGHVS and FQNEAQ. The CDR3 consists of 16 residues. Trimming stripped 1 base from V and 0 bases from J, with 11 bases between. The CDR3 DNA reads as TGTGCCAGCAGCTTAGACCCAGACATGAGCACAGATACGCAGTATTTT. It is translated as CASSLDPDMSTDTQYF.

This clone was counted a single time. The chain couples TRBV7-2 to TRBJ1-1; D might be TRBD1 (6 bases). The CDR3 length is 14 residues. V lost 1 base and J lost 10, with 16 bases in between. Germline CDR1 reads SGHTA; CDR2 reads FQGNSA. Here the CDR3 DNA reads TGTGCCAGCAGCTTAGTTGCACAGAGGGGGGTAGCTTTCTTT. Translating it yields CASSLVAQRGVAFF.

The chain carries TRBV4-1 and TRBJ2-7; D not resolved. Trimming stripped 4 bases from V and 0 bases from J, with 19 bases between. The CDR3 length is 17 residues. Looked up from germline, CDR1 is MGHRA and CDR2 is YSYEKL. CDR3 residues: CASSPRFVTVGSYEQYF. In DNA, the CDR3 is TGCGCCAGCAGCCCCCGGTTTGTAACCGTAGGCTCCTACGAGCAGTACTTC.

This rearrangement joins TRBV18 to TRBJ1-2; D is uncertain. CDR1 and CDR2 (germline): KGHSH, LQKENI. The CDR3 consists of 15 residues. V lost 6 bases and J lost 1, with 15 bases in between. The CDR3 loop reads CASSPGSGNNYGYTF. The CDR3 DNA sequence: TGTGCCAGCTCCCCGGGTTCAGGAAATAACTATGGCTACACCTTC. Full variable domain (rest looked up from reference TRBV18 and TRBJ1-2): NAGVMQNPRHLVRRRGQEARLRCSPMKGHSHVYWYRQLPEEGLKFMVYLQKENIIDESGMPKERFSAEFPKEGPSILRIQQVVRGDSAAYFCASSPGSGNNYGYTFGSGTRLTVV.

The V and J genes are TRBV18 and TRBJ1-1, with unresolved D. The CDR3 contains 12 residues. Trimming shortened V by 5 bases and J by 6 bases, and 10 bases separated the two germline ends. The germline gives CDR1 KGHSH, CDR2 LQKENI. The CDR3 sequence is CASSWASSEAFF. DNA of the CDR3: TGTGCCAGCTCATGGGCTAGCTCTGAAGCTTTCTTT. The full variable domain, rest sourced from reference TRBV18 and TRBJ1-1, is NAGVMQNPRHLVRRRGQEARLRCSPMKGHSHVYWYRQLPEEGLKFMVYLQKENIIDESGMPKERFSAEFPKEGPSILRIQQVVRGDSAAYFCASSWASSEAFFGQGTRLTVV.

The CDR3 DNA reads as TGTGCCAGCTCACCGAACAGGGGGCGAGAGACCCAGTACTTC. This translates into CASSPNRGRETQYF. This rearrangement joins TRBV18 to TRBJ2-5; 9 nucleotides align to TRBD1. J lost 4 bases, V lost 3 bases, and 3 bases had no gene match. This CDR3 has 14 residues. Germline V lookup: CDR1 KGHSH, CDR2 LQKENI.